This T cell receptor (beta chain) is drawn from a study of T cell changes during pregnancy in multiple sclerosis. Trimming took 4 bases from V and 4 from J, leaving 15 bases between them. The germline CDR1 and CDR2 sequences are SGDLS and YYNGEE. The CDR3 is 15 amino acids. The data were produced by immunoSEQ multiplex PCR, yet TCRdb's version contains in-frame clones alone and is incomplete. The table records approximately 99,000 clones, approximately 93% of them present only once. This clone was detected only once. The genes are TRBV9 and TRBJ1-3, with TRBD1 as a possible D gene (5 bases). The starting material was peripheral blood, obtained after pregnancy. This sequence was found in a female donor with multiple sclerosis, enrolled in a pregnancy study. CDR3 DNA sequence: TGTGCCAGCAGCCCTCTCGGAGGGGTCGGAAACACCATATATTTT. Residues: CASSPLGGVGNTIYF.